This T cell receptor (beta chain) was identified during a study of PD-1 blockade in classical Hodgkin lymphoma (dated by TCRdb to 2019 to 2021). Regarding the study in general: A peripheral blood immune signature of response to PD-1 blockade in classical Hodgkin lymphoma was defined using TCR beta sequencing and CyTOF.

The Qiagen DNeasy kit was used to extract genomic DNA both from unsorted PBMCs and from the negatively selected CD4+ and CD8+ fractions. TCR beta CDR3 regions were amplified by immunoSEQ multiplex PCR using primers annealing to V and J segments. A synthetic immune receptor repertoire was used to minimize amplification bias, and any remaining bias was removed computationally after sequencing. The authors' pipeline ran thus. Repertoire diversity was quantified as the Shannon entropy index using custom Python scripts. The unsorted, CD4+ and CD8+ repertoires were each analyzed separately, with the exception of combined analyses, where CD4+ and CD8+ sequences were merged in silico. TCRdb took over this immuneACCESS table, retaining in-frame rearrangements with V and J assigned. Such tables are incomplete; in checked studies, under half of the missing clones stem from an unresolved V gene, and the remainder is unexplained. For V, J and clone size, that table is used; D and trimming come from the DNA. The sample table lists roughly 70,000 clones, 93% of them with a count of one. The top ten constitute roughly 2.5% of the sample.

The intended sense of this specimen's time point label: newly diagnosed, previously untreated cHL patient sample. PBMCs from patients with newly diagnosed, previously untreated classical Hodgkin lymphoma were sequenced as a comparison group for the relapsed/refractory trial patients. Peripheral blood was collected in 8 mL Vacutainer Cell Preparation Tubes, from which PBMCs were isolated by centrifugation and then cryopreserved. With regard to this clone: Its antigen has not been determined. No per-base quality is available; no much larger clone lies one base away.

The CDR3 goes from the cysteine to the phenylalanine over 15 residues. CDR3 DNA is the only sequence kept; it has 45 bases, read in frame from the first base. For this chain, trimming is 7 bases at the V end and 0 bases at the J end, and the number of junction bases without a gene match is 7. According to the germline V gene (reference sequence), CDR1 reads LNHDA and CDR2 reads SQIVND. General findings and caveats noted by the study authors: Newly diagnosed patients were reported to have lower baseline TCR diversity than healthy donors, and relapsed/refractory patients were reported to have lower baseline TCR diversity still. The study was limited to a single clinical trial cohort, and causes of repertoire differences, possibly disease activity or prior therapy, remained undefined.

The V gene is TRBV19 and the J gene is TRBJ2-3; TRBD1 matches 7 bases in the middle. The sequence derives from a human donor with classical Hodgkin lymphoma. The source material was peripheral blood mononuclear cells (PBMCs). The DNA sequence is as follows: TGTGCCAGTAATAACAGGGGATCCAGCACAGATACGCAGTATTTT. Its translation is CASNNRGSSTDTQYF.